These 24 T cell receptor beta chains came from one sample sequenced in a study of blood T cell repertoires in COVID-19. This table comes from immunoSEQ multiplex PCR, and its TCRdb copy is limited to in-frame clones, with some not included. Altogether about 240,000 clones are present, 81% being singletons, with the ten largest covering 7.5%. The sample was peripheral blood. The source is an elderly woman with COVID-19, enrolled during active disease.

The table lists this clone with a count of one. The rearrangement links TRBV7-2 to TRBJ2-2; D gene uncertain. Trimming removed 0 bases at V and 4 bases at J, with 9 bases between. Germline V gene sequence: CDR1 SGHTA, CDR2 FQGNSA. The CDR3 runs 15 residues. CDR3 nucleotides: TGTGCCAGCAGCTTAGCGAGGCAGAGCACCGGGGAGCTGTTTTTT. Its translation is CASSLARQSTGELFF.

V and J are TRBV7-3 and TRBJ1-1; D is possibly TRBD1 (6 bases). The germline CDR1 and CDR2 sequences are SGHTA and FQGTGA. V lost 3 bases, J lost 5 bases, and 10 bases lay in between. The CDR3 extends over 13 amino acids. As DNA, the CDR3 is TGTGCCAGCAGCTTGAAACAGGGAACTGAAGCTTTCTTT. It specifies CASSLKQGTEAFF.

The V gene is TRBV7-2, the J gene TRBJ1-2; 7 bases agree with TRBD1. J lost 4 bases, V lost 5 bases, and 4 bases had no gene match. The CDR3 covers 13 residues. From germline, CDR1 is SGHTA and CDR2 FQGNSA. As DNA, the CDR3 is TGTGCCAGCAGCCTCGACAGGGTCTATGGCTACACCTTC. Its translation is CASSLDRVYGYTF.

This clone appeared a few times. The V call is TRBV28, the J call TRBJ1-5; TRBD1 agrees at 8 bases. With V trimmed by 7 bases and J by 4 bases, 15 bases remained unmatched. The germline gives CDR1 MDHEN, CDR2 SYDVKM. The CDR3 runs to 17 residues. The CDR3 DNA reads TGTGCCAGCACCTATACCGGGACAGGCCTTGGGAATCAGCCCCAGCATTTT. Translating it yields CASTYTGTGLGNQPQHF. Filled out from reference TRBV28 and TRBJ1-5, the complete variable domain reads DVKVTQSSRYLVKRTGEKVFLECVQDMDHENMFWYRQDPGLGLRLIYFSYDVKMKEKGDIPEGYSVSREKKERFSLILESASTNQTSMYLCASTYTGTGLGNQPQHFGDGTRLSIL.

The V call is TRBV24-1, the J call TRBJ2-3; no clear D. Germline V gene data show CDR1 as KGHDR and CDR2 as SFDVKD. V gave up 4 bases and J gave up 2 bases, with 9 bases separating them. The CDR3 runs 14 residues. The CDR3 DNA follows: TGTGCCACCAGTGACTACCAATACACAGATACGCAGTATTTT. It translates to CATSDYQYTDTQYF.

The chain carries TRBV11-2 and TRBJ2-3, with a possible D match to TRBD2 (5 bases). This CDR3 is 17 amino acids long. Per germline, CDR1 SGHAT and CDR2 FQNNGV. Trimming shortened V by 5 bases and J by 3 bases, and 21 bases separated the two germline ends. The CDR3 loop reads CASSPLVSWGVTDTQYF. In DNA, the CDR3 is TGTGCCAGCAGCCCCCTTGTCTCTTGGGGAGTAACAGATACGCAGTATTTT.

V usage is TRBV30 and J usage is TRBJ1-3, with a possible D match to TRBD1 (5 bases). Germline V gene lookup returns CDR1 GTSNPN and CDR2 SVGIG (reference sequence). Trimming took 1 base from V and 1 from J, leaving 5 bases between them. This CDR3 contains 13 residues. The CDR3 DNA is TGTGCCTGGAGTGGACAGTCTGGAAACACCATATATTTT. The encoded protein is CAWSGQSGNTIYF.

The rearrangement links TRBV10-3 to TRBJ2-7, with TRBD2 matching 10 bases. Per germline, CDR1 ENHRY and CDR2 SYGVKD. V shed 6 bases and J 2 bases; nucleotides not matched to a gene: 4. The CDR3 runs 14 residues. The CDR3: CAIRGTSATYEQYF. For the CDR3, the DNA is TGTGCCATCAGGGGGACTAGCGCGACCTACGAGCAGTACTTC.

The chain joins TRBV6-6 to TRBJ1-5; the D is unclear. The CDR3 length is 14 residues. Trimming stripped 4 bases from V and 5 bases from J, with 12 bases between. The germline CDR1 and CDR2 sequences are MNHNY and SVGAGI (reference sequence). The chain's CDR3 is CASSSGVIDQPQHF. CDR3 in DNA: TGTGCCAGCAGTTCCGGGGTTATTGATCAGCCCCAGCATTTT.

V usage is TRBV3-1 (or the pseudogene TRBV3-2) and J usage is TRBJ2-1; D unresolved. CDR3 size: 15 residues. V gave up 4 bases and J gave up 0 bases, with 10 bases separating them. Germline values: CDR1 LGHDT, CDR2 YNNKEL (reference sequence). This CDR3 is CASSRSAVSYNEQFF. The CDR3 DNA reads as TGTGCCAGCAGCCGATCGGCGGTCTCCTACAATGAGCAGTTCTTC.

The CDR3, as DNA: TGTGCCAGCAGCTTAAGTCAGGGATCTTCTGGCTACACCTTC. Translated: CASSLSQGSSGYTF. This chain links TRBV7-2 with TRBJ1-2; tentatively, D is TRBD1 (5 bases). Trimming pared 2 bases from V and 7 bases from J, leaving 14 bases between. The CDR3 length is 14 residues. Germline loops: CDR1 SGHTA, CDR2 FQGNSA.

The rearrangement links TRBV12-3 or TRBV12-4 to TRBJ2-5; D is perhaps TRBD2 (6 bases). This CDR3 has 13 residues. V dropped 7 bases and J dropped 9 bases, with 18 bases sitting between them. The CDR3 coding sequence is TGTGCCAGCAATTCCGGAGGGCGAGGGGCCCAGTACTTC. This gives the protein CASNSGGRGAQYF.

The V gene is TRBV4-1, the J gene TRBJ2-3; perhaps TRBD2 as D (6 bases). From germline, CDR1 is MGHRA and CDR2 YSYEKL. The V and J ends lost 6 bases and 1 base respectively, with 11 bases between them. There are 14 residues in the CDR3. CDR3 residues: CASRVAVGTDTQYF. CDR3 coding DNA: TGCGCCAGCAGGGTAGCGGTAGGCACAGATACGCAGTATTTT.

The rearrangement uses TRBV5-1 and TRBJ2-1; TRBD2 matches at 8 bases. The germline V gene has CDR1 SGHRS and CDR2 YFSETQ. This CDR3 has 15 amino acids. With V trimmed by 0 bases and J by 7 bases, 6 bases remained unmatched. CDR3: CASSLGGGGLNEQFF. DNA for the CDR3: TGCGCCAGCAGCTTGGGTGGCGGGGGGCTGAATGAGCAGTTCTTC.

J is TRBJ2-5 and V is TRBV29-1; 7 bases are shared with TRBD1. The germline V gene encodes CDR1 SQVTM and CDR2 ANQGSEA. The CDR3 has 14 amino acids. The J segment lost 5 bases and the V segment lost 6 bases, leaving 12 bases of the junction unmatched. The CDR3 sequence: CSVRPGQAGETQYF. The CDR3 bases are TGCAGCGTCCGCCCCGGACAGGCTGGGGAGACCCAGTACTTC.

The CDR3 DNA reads TGTGCCAGCAGCGGGGGGACAGGAGGCCAAGGGGTGGCTTTCTTT. The encoded protein is CASSGGTGGQGVAFF. The J gene is TRBJ1-1, the V gene TRBV9, with 8 bases identical to TRBD1. V trimming: 3 bases; J trimming: 11 bases; junction bases outside the gene matches: 15. The CDR3 consists of 15 residues. CDR1 is SGDLS, CDR2 YYNGEE, per germline.

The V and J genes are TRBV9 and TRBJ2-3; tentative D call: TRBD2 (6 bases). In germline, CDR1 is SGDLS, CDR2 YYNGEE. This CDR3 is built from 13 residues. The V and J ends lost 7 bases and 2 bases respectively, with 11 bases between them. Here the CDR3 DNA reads TGTGCCAGCTCCCTAGCGTACACAGATACGCAGTATTTT. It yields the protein CASSLAYTDTQYF.

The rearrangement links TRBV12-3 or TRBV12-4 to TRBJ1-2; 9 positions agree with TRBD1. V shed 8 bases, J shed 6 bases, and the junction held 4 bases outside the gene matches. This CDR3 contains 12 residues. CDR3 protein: CASSTGGDGYTF. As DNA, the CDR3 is TGTGCCAGCTCCACAGGGGGCGATGGCTACACCTTC.

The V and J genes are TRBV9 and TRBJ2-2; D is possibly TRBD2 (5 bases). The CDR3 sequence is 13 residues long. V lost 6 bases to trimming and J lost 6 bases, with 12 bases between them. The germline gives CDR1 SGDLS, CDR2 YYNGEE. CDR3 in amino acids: CASKLGSSGELFF. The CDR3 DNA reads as TGTGCCAGCAAACTAGGGTCGTCCGGGGAGCTGTTTTTT.

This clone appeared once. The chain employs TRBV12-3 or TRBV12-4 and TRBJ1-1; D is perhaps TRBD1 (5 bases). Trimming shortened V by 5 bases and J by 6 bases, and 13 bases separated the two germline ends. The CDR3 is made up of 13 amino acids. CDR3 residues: CASSHSGGAEAFF. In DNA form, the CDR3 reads TGTGCCAGCAGTCATTCCGGGGGGGCTGAAGCTTTCTTT.

DNA for the CDR3: TGTGCCAGCAGTTTTGGGGCAGGGGCAGGGGAAAAACTGTTTTTT. This translates into CASSFGAGAGEKLFF. The genes are TRBV28 and TRBJ1-4; D possibly corresponds to TRBD1 (6 bases). The CDR3 is made up of 15 amino acids. V was clipped by 3 bases and J by 8 bases, with 16 bases between them. CDR1 and CDR2 (germline): MDHEN, SYDVKM.

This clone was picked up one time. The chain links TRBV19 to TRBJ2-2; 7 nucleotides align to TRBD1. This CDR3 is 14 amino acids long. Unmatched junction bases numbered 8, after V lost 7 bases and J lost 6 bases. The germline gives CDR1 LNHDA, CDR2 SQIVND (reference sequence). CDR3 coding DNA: TGTGCCAGTAAAATGACAGGGTGGGCCGGGGAGCTGTTTTTT. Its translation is CASKMTGWAGELFF.

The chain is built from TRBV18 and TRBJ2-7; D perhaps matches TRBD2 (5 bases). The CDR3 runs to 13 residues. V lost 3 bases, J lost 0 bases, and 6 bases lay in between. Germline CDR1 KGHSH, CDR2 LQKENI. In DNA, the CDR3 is TGTGCCAGCTCACCCGGGAACTCCTACGAGCAGTACTTC. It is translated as CASSPGNSYEQYF.

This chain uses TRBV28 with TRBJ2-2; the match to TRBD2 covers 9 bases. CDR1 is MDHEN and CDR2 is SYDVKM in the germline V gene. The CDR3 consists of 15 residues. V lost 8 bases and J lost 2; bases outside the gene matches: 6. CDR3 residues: CASYRLAGNTGELFF. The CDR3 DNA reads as TGTGCCAGCTACCGGCTAGCGGGAAACACCGGGGAGCTGTTTTTT.